The present entry profiles one TCR beta chain with its context. This entry belongs to a study of shared clonotypes between healthy human individuals. There are 16 residues in the CDR3. The germline V and J ends were trimmed by 4 bases and 7 bases, with 20 bases remaining between them. Germline CDR1 reads LNHDA; CDR2 reads SQIVND (reference sequence). Some clones are missing from TCRdb's copy, which holds only in-frame ones; the method was immunoSEQ multiplex PCR. The sample contains 95,000 to 120,000 clones, around two thirds of which appear only once. The TCR sequence derives from a woman aged 25-40 years in good health. The sequencing sample was made of memory CD8+ T cells sorted from blood. Subset described: CD45RO+ cells pooled with CCR7-negative TemRA cells. The chain recombines TRBV19 with TRBJ2-1; TRBD1 might be the D (6 bases). Here the CDR3 reads CASSSLYRAPANEQFF. For the CDR3, the DNA is TGTGCCAGTAGTAGCCTATACAGGGCTCCGGCGAATGAGCAGTTCTTC.